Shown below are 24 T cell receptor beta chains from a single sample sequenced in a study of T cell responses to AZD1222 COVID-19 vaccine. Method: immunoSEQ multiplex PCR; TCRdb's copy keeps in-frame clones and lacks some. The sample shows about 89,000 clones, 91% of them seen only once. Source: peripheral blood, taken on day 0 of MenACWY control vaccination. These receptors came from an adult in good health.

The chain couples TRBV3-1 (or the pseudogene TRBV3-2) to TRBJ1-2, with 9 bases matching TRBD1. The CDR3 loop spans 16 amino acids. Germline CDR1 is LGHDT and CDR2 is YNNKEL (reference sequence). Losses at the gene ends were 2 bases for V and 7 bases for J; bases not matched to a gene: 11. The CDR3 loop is CASSQRGVQGAGGYTF. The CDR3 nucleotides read TGTGCCAGCAGCCAAAGAGGAGTACAGGGGGCTGGTGGCTACACCTTC.

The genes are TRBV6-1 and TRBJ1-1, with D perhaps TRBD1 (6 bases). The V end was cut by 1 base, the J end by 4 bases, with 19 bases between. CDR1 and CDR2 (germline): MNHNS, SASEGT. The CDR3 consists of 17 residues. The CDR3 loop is CASSEDYSGRGGTEAFF. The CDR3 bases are TGTGCCAGCAGTGAAGATTATAGTGGAAGGGGGGGCACTGAAGCTTTCTTT.

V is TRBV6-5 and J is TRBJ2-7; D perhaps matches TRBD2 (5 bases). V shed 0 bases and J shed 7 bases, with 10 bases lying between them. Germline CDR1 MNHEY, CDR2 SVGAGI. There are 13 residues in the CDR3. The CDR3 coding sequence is TGTGCCAGCAGTTACTCGACCCGGGATGAGCAGTACTTC. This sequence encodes CASSYSTRDEQYF.

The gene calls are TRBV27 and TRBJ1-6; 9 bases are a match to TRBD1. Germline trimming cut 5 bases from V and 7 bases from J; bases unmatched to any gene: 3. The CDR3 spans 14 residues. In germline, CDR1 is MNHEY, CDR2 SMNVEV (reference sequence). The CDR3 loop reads CASSEDRGNSPLHF. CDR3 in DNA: TGTGCCAGCAGTGAGGACAGGGGAAATTCACCCCTCCACTTT.

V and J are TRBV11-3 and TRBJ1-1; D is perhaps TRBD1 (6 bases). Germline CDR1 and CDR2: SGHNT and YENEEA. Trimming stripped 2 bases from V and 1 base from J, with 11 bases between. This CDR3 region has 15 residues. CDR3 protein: CASSLSGQSNTEAFF. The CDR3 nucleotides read TGTGCCAGCAGCTTATCAGGACAGTCGAACACTGAAGCTTTCTTT.

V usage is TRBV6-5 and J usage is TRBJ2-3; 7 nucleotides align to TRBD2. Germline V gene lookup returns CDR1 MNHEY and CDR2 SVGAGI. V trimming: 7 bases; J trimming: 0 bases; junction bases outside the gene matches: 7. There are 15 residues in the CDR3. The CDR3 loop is CASIVLASSTDTQYF. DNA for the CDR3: TGTGCCAGCATTGTACTAGCGAGTAGCACAGATACGCAGTATTTT.

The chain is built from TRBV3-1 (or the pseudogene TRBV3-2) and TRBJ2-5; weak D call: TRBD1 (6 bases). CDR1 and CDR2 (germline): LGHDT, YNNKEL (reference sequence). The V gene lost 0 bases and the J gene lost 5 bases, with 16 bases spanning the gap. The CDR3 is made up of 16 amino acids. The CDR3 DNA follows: TGTGCCAGCAGCCAAGATAGGGCAGGGGACGGGGAGACCCAGTACTTC. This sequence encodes CASSQDRAGDGETQYF.

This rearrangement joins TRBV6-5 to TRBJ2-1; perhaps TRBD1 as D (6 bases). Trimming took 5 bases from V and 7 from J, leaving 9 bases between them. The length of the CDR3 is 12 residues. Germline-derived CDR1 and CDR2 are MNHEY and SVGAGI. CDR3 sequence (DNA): TGTGCCAGCAGTCCCCAGGGGAATGAGCAGTTCTTC. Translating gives CASSPQGNEQFF.

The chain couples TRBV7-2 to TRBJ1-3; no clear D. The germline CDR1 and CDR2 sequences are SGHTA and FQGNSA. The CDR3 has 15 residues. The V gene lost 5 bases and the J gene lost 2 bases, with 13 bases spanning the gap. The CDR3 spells CASSATADPGNTIYF. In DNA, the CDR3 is TGTGCCAGCAGCGCAACAGCAGATCCTGGAAACACCATATATTTT.

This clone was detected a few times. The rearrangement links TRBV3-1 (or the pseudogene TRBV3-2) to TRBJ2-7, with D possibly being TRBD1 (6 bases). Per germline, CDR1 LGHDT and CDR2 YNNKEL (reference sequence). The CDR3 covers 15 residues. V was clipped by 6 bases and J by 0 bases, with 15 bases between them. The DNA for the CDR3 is TGTGCCAGCAGACAAACCGGACAGAACTCCTACGAGCAGTACTTC. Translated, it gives CASRQTGQNSYEQYF.

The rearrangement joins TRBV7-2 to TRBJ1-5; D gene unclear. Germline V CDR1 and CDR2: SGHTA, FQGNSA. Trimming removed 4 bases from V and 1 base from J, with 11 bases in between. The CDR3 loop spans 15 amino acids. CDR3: CASSSFAGSNQPQHF. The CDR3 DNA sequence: TGTGCCAGCAGCTCTTTCGCAGGCAGCAATCAGCCCCAGCATTTT.

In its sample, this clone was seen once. The CDR3 bases are TGCGCCAGCAGCCAAGATGTGGTAGGGACTAACTATGGCTACACCTTC. Amino acids: CASSQDVVGTNYGYTF. This sequence joins TRBV4-3 and TRBJ1-2; D is ambiguous. Germline values: CDR1 LGHNA, CDR2 YSLEER. V was clipped by 0 bases and J by 0 bases, with 11 bases between them. This CDR3 comprises 16 residues.

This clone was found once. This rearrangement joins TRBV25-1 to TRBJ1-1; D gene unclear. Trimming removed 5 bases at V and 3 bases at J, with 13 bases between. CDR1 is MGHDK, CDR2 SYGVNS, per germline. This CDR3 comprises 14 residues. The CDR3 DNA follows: TGTGCCAGCAGTCACACCTTGGAGCACACTGAAGCTTTCTTT. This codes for CASSHTLEHTEAFF.

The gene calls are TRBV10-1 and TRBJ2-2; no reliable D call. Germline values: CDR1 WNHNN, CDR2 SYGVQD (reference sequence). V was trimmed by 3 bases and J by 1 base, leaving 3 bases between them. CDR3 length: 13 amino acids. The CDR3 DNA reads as TGCGCCAGCAGTGATTTGAACACCGGGGAGCTGTTTTTT. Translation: CASSDLNTGELFF.

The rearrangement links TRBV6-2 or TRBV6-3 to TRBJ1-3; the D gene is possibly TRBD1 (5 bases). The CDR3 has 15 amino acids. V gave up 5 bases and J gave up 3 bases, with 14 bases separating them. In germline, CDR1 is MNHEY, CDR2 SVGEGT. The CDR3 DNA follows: TGTGCCAGCAGTCGGGACGCCTTTGGTGGAAACACCATATATTTT. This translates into CASSRDAFGGNTIYF.

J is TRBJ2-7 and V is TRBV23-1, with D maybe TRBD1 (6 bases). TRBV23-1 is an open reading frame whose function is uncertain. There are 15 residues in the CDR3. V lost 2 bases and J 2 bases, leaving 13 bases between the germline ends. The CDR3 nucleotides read TGCGCCAGCAGTCAAGAACAGGGTTTGACCTACGAGCAGTACTTC. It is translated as CASSQEQGLTYEQYF.

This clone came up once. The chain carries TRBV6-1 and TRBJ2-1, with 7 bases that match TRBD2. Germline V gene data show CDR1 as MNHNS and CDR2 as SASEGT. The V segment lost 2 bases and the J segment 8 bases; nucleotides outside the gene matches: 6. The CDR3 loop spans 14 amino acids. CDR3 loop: CASSEWLAVDEQFF. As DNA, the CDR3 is TGTGCCAGCAGTGAATGGCTAGCGGTTGATGAGCAGTTCTTC.

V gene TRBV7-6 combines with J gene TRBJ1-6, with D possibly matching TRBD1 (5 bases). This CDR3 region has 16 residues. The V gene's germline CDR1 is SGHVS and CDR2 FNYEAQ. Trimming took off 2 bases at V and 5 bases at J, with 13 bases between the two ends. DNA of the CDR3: TGTGCCAGCAGCTTAAACTTGGGGGACGATAATTCACCCCTCCACTTT. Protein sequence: CASSLNLGDDNSPLHF.

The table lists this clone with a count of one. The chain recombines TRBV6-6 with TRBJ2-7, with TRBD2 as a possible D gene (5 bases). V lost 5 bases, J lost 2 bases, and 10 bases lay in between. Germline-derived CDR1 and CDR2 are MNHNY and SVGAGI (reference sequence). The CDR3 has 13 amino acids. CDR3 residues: CASSVSAAYEQYF. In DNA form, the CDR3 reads TGTGCCAGCAGTGTTAGCGCGGCCTACGAGCAGTACTTC.

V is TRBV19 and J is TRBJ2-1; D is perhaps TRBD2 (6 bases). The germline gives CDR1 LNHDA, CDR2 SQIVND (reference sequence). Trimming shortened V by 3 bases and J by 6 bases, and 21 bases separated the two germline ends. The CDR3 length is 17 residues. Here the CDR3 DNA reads TGTGCCAGTAGTATTAGGGAGGTCCTCCTTACGGGCAATGAGCAGTTCTTC. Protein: CASSIREVLLTGNEQFF.

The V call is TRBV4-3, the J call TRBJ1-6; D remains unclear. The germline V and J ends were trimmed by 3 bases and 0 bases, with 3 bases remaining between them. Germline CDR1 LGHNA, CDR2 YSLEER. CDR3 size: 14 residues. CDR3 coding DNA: TGCGCCAGCAGCCAGCACTCCTATAATTCACCCCTCCACTTT. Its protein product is CASSQHSYNSPLHF.

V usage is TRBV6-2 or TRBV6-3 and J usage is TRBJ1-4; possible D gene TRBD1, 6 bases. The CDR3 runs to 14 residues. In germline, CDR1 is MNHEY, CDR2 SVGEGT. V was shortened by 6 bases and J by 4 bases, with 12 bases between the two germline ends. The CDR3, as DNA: TGTGCCAGCAGCCCCGGGGGCGGTAATGAAAAACTGTTTTTT. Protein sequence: CASSPGGGNEKLFF.

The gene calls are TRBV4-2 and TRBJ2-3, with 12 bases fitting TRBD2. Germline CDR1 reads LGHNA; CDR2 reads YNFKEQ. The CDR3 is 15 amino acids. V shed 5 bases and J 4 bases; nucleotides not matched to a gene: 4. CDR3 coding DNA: TGTGCCAGCAGCTCCCCTAGCGGGGGGGCAGATACGCAGTATTTT. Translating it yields CASSSPSGGADTQYF.

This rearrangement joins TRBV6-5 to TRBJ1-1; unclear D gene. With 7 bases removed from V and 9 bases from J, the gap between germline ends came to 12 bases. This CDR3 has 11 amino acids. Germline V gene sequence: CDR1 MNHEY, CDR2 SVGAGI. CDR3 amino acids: CASTTRQKAFF. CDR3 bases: TGTGCCAGCACCACTAGACAAAAAGCTTTCTTT.